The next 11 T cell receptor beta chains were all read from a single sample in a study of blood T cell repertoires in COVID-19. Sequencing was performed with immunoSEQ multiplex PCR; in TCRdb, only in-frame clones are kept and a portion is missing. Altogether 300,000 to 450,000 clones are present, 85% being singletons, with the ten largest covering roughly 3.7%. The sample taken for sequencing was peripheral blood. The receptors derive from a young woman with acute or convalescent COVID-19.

CDR3 region: CASSEDKWETQYF. The CDR3 DNA reads TGCGCCAGCAGCGAGGACAAGTGGGAGACCCAGTACTTC. V gene TRBV5-1 combines with J gene TRBJ2-5, with D tentatively TRBD1 (5 bases). V was pared by 4 bases and J by 5 bases, with 12 bases between. The CDR3 spans 13 residues. CDR1 is SGHRS, CDR2 YFSETQ, per germline.

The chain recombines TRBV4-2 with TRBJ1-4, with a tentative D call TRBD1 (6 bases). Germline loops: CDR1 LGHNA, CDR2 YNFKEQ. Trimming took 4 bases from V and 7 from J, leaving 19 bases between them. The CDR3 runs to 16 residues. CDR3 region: CASSPLGGQRPEKLFF. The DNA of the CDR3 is TGTGCCAGCAGCCCCCTGGGGGGGCAGAGGCCTGAAAAACTGTTTTTT.

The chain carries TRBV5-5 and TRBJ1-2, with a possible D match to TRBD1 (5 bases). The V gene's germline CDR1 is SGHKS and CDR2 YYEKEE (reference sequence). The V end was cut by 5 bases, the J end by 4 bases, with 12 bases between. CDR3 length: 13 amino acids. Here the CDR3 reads CASRSPGIYGYTF. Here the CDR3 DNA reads TGTGCCAGCAGGTCCCCAGGGATCTATGGCTACACCTTC.

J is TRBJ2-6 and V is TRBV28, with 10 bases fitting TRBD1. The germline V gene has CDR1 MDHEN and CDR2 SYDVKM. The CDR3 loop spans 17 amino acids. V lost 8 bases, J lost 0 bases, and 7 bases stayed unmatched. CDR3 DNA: TGTGCCAGCGACCGGGACAGGGGCCTCTCTGGGGCCAACGTCCTGACTTTC. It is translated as CASDRDRGLSGANVLTF.

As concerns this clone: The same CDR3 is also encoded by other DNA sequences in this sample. In DNA, the CDR3 is TGCGCCAGCAGCTCGAGCTCCTACGAGCAGTACTTC. Its protein is CASSSSSYEQYF. This chain connects TRBV5-1 to TRBJ2-7; no reliable D call. CDR1 is SGHRS, CDR2 YFSETQ, per germline. CDR3 length: 12 residues. With 3 bases removed from V and 0 bases from J, the gap between germline ends came to 4 bases.

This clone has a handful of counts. The CDR3 bases are TGTGCCAGCACCGCCGGGACAGGCTCCTACGAGCAGTACTTC. Translation: CASTAGTGSYEQYF. The chain recombines TRBV6-5 with TRBJ2-7, with 8 bases aligning to TRBD1. Germline V gene lookup returns CDR1 MNHEY and CDR2 SVGAGI. V dropped 7 bases and J dropped 0; count of bases not matched to a gene: 5. The CDR3 covers 14 residues.

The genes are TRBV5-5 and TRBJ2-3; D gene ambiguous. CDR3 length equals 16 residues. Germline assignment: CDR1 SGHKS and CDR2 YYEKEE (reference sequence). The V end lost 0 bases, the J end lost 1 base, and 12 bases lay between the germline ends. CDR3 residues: CASSLGPVQGTDTQYF. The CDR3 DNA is TGTGCCAGCAGCTTGGGTCCAGTGCAGGGCACAGATACGCAGTATTTT.

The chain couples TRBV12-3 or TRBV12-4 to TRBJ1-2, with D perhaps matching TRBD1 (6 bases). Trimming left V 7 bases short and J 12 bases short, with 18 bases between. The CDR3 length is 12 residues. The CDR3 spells CASTPISGGHTF. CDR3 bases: TGTGCCAGCACCCCAATATCCGGGGGGCACACCTTC.

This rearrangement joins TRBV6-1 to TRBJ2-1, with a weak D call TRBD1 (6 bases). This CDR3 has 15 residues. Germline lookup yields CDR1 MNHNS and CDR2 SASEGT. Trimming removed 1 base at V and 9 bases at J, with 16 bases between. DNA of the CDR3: TGTGCCAGCAGTGAAGGAACAGGGTGGACCTTTGAGCAGTTCTTC. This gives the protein CASSEGTGWTFEQFF.

The CDR3 DNA follows: TGTGCCAGCAGCGCCCGGGACAGGGGTATTGATGGCTACACCTTC. Translating gives CASSARDRGIDGYTF. The chain joins TRBV9 to TRBJ1-2; TRBD1 matches at 10 bases. Looked up from germline, CDR1 is SGDLS and CDR2 is YYNGEE. V shed 3 bases, J shed 6 bases, and the junction held 8 bases outside the gene matches. CDR3 length equals 15 residues. Full variable domain (rest looked up from reference TRBV9 and TRBJ1-2): DSGVTQTPKHLITATGQRVTLRCSPRSGDLSVYWYQQSLDQGLQFLIQYYNGEERAKGNILERFSAQQFPDLHSELNLSSLELGDSALYFCASSARDRGIDGYTFGSGTRLTVV.

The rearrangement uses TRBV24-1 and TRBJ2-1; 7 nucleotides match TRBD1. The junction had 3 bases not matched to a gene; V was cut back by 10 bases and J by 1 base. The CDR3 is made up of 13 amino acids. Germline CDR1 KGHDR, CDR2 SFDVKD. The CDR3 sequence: CATRGRSYNEQFF. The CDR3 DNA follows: TGTGCCACGAGGGGGCGATCCTACAATGAGCAGTTCTTC.